The T cell receptor beta chain described here comes from a study of CD8+ T cells in alopecia areata. The treatment is: oral pan-JAK inhibitor, 5-10 mg twice daily. After isolation, RNA underwent reverse transcription to generate cDNA as the sequencing template. Using immunoSEQ multiplex PCR, the repertoire was profiled, and TCRdb retains in-frame clones only, with some absent. This table has 170,000 or so clones, 55% to 75% appearing once. CDR1 and CDR2 from the germline V gene are LNHNV and YYDKDF (reference sequence). The CDR3 contains 13 residues. With 0 bases removed from V and 10 bases from J, the gap between germline ends came to 12 bases.

The source material was CD4+ T cells sorted from blood, sampled at week 4, from a patient treated with tofacitinib. The sequence derives from a human donor with alopecia areata. This sequence joins TRBV15 and TRBJ1-2; D gene unclear. The CDR3 sequence: CATSRDRPIAYTF. The CDR3 DNA is TGTGCCACCAGCAGAGATAGGCCGATTGCCTACACCTTC. Looking up the rest from reference TRBV15 and TRBJ1-2 gives the full variable domain: DAMVIQNPRYQVTQFGKPVTLSCSQTLNHNVMYWYQQKSSQAPKLLFHYYDKDFNNEADTPDNFQSRRPNTSFCFLDIRSPGLGDTAMYLCATSRDRPIAYTFGSGTRLTVV.